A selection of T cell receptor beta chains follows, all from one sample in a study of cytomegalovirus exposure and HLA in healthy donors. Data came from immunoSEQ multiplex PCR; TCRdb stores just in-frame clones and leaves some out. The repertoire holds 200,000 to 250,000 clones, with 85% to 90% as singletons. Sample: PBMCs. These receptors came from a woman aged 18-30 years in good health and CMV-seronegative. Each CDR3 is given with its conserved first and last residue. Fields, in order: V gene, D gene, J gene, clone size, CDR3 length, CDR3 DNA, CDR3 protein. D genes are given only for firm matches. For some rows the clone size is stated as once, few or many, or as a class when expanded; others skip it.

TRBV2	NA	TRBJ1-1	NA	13	TGTGCCAGCAGTGAATTAGAAAACACTGAAGCTTTCTTT	CASSELENTEAFF
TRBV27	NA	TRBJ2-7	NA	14	TGTGCCAGCAGGAGACACCTTTCTATGTACGAGCAGTACTTC	CASRRHLSMYEQYF
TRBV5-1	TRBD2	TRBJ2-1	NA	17	TGCGCCAGCAGCTTACCGGGACTAGCTTCGTCCTACAATGAGCAGTTCTTC	CASSLPGLASSYNEQFF
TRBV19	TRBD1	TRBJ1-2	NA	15	TGTGCCAGTAGTACGAGCAGGGGGACGGCTAGGGGCTACACCTTC	CASSTSRGTARGYTF
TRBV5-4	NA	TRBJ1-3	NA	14	TGTGCCTATACGACAGGTATTAGTGGAAACACCATATATTTT	CAYTTGISGNTIYF
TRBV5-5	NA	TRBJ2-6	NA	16	TGTGCCAGCAGCGCCTACAGGGAGACTGGGGCCAACGTCCTGACTTTC	CASSAYRETGANVLTF
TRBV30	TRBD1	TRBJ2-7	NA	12	TGTGCCTGGAGCCCGACAGGGAGCGAGCAGTACTTC	CAWSPTGSEQYF
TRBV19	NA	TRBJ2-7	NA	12	TGTGCCAGTAGTCATCTAGATGACGAGCAGTACTTC	CASSHLDDEQYF
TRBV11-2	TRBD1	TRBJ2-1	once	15	TGTGCCAGCGGAACCGGGACAGCCTCCTACAATGAGCAGTTCTTC	CASGTGTASYNEQFF
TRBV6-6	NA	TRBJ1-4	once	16	TGTGCCAGCAGTTACTCCGGGGGGCATACTAATGAAAAACTGTTTTTT	CASSYSGGHTNEKLFF
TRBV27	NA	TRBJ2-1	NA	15	TGTGCCAGCAGCATAGGGACTGTTTCTTTCAATGAGCAGTTCTTC	CASSIGTVSFNEQFF